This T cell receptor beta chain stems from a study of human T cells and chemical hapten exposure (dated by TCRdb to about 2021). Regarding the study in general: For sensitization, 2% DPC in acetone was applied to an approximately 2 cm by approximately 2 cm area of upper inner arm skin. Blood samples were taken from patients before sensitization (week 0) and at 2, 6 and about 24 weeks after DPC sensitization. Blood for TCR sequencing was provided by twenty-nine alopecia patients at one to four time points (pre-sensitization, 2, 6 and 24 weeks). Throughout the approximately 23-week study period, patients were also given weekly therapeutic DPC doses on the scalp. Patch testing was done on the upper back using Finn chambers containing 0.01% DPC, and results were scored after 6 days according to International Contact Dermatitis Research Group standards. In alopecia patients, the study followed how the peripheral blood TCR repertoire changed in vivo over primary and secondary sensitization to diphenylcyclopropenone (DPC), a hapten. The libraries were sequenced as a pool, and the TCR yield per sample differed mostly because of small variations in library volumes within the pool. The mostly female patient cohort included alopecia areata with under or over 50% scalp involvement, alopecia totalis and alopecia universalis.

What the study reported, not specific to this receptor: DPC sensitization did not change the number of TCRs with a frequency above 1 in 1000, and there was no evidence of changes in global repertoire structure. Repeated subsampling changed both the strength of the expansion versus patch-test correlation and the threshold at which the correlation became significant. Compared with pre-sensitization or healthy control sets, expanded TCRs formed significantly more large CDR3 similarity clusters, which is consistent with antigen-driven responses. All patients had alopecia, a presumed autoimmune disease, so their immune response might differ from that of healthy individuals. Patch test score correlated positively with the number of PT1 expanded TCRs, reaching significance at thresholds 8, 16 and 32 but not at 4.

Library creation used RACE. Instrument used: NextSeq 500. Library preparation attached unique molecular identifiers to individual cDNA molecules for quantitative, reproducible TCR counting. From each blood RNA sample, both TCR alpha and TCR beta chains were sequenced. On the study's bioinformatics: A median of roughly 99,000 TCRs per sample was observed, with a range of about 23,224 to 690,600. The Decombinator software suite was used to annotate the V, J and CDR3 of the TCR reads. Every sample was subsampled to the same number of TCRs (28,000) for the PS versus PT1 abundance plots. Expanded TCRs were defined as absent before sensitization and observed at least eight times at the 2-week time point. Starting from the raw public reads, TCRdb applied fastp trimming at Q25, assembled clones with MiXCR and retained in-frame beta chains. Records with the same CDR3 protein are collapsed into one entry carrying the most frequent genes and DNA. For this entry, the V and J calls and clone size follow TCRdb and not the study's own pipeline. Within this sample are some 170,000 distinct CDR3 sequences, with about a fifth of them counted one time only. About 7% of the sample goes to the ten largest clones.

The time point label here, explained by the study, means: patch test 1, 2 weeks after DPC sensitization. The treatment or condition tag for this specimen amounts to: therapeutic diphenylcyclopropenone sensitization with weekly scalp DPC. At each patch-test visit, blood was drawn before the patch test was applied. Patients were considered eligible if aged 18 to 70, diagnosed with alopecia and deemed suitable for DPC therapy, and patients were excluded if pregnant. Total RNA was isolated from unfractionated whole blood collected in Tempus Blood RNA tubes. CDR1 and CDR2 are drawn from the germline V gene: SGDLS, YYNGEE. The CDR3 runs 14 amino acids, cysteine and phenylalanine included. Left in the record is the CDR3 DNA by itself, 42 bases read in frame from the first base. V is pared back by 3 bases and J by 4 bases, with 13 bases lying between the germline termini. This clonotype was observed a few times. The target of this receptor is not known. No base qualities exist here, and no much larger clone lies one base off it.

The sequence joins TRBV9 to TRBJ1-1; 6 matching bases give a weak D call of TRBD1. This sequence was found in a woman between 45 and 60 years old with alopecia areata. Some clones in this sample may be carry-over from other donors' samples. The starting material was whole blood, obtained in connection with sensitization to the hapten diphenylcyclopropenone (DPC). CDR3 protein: CASSDTGQLTEAFF. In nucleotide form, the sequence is TGTGCCAGCAGCGACACCGGACAGCTCACTGAAGCTTTCTTT.